This T cell receptor (beta chain) comes out of a study of Graves' ophthalmopathy and Graves' hyperthyroidism. RNA transcripts were the template, and TCR beta CDR3 regions were amplified from them. Amplification began with first-round RT-PCR using HTBI primers, then second-round multiplex PCR was performed. TCRdb fed the multiplex PCR reads into MiXCR, producing one record per CDR3 protein. The table records about 550,000 distinct CDR3 sequences, 35% to 40% of them present only once. Germline CDR1 and CDR2: MGHRA and YSYEKL. The trim removed 5 bases at V and 1 base at J, leaving 7 bases unmatched. This CDR3 region has 15 residues. This clonotype has ten or more counts.

What was sequenced was peripheral blood or thyroid tissue (not recorded which). V usage is TRBV4-1 and J usage is TRBJ1-1; 7 bases agree with TRBD1. The receptor was isolated from an adult man with Graves' hyperthyroidism. The CDR3 DNA reads as TGCGCCAGCAGCTTAGCGGGACAGACGAACACTGAAGCTTTCTTT. This translates into CASSLAGQTNTEAFF.